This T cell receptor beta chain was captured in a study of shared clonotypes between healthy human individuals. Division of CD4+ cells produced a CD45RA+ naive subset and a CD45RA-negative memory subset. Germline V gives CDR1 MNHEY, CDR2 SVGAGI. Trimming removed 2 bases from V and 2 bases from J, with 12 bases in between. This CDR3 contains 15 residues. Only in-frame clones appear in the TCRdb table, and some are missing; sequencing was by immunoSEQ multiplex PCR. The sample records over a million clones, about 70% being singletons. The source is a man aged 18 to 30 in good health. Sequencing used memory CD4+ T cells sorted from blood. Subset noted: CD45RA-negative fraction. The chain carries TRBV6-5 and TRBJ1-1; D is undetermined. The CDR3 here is CASSYRAGINTEAFF. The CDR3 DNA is TGTGCCAGCAGTTACAGGGCAGGCATTAACACTGAAGCTTTCTTT.